The clone carrying this TCR beta chain was seen a handful of times. Its antigen is still unknown. The table came from immunoSEQ multiplex PCR; TCRdb's copy has only in-frame clones and leaves some out. Of tens of thousands of clones listed, 76% are singletons. The V gene end was trimmed by 0 bases and the J gene end by 2 bases; junction bases not matched to a gene: 8. Germline CDR1 is SGHRS and CDR2 is YFSETQ. CDR3 length: 17 residues. In the ViraFEST assay, antigen-specific CD4+ clonotypes were identified by expansion after peptide-pool stimulation. Cultured cells yielded isolated CD4+ T cells after about ten days. Previously uninfected by SARS-CoV-2, the vaccine recipients also showed negative nucleocapsid antibodies. A density of roughly 2 million PBMC per well was used; these cells were cultured with around 11 IU/ml IL-2 and 10 ug/ml peptides. A half-volume exchange with IL-2 medium occurred on days 3 and 7.

This sample stems from a study of vaccination effects on CD4 cells after COVID-19. Study-wide results and caveats: Vaccine-induced clones in healthy vaccinees cross-reacted with common cold coronaviruses in only 1 of 255 cases.

This TCR was sampled from a human donor who received a COVID-19 vaccine. V is TRBV5-1 and J is TRBJ2-5; 9 bases map to TRBD1. The sequenced sample was CD4+ T cells from PBMCs cultured with HCoV-NL63 spike peptides, obtained before COVID-19 vaccination. CDR3 protein: CASSLAGQGRLQETQYF. The DNA of the CDR3 is TGCGCCAGCAGCTTGGCGGGACAGGGAAGACTTCAAGAGACCCAGTACTTC.